This T cell receptor (beta chain) was identified in a study of Ad26.COV2.S vaccination and SARS-CoV-2 variants. Sequenced by immunoSEQ multiplex PCR; TCRdb stores in-frame clones only, minus some. Here the sample spans around 400,000 clones, approximately 89% being singletons. Comments on this clone: Its antigen remains unknown.

Broader study findings: Those who received the vaccine showed greater spike-specific TCR breadth than those given placebo. The TCR breadth and depth analyses may have understated or missed part of the total T cell responses.

The CDR3 runs to 13 residues. The ends were cut back, 8 bases at V and 7 bases at J, with 12 bases in the middle. Germline V lookup: CDR1 MGHDK, CDR2 SYGVNS. Treatment: roughly 18 received Ad26.COV2.S at low or high dose, single or two shots; five or six received placebo; per-sample allocation not given. It was on day 63 after the first vaccine or placebo injection that samples were taken. This clonotype was obtained from a person aged 18-65 years who received the Ad26.COV2.S COVID-19 vaccine or a placebo. The chain links TRBV25-1 to TRBJ1-6, with a possible D match to TRBD1 (6 bases). The source was peripheral blood, collected in a trial of Ad26.COV2.S vaccine versus placebo. The CDR3 here is CASVGQPNSPLHF. In DNA, the CDR3 is TGTGCCAGCGTTGGACAGCCAAATTCACCCCTCCACTTT. The whole variable domain, filled in from reference TRBV25-1 and TRBJ1-6, reads EADIYQTPRYLVIGTGKKITLECSQTMGHDKMYWYQQDPGMELHLIHYSYGVNSTEKGDLSSESTVSRIRTEHFPLTLESARPSHTSQYLCASVGQPNSPLHFGNGTRLTVT.